This T cell receptor (beta chain) stems from a study of a mutant IDH1 vaccine in newly diagnosed glioma. Across the whole study: Patients began vaccination 4-6 weeks after radiotherapy alone, or with temozolomide cycles. Earlier treatment was radiotherapy, temozolomide, or both, with most getting both. Weeks 35 and 47 hosted visits V12 and V13, respectively.

The method was immunoSEQ multiplex PCR; TCRdb's version includes in-frame clones alone and lacks a portion of them. Found here are more than 10,000 clones, roughly 79% of them singletons; the top ten hold about 4.2%. Turning to this clone: The antigen is undetermined.

The time point: week 47, end of study. Vaccinated patients received 300 ug of mutant IDH1 20-mer peptide per dose, with topical imiquimod. Study findings and constraints: Seemingly, top peripheral T cell clonotype changes bore no relation to pseudoprogression.

The source was PBMCs, collected from a glioma patient whose treatment included an IDH1 peptide vaccine. This receptor was identified in a woman aged 40 to 49 with glioma.

The CDR3 is CASILGRWELSQTHYGYTF. As DNA, the CDR3 is TGTGCCAGCATTCTAGGACGTTGGGAGCTGAGTCAGACTCACTATGGCTACACCTTC. This chain joins TRBV28 and TRBJ1-2; no clear D gene. The CDR3 has 19 residues. The germline V gene has CDR1 MDHEN and CDR2 SYDVKM. V dropped 7 bases and J dropped 3 bases, with 30 bases sitting between them.